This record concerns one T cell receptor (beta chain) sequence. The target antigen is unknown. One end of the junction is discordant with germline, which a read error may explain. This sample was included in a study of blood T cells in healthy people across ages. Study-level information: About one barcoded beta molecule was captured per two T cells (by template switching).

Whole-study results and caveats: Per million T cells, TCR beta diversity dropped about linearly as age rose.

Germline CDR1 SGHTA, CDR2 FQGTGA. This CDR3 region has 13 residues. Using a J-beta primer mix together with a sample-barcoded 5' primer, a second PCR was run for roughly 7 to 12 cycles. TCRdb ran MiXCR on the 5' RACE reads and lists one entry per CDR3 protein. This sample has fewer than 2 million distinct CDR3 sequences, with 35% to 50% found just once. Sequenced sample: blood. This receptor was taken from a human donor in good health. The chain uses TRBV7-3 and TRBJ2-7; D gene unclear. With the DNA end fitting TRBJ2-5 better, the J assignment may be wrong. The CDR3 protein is CARSLRREETQYF. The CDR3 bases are TGTGCCCGCAGCTTACGGAGAGAAGAGACCCAGTACTTC.